A single sample is the source of the 17 T cell receptor beta chains below, sequenced in a study of CD8 T cells in ankylosing spondylitis. Their antigens remain unidentified. Each CDR3 protein is one row after TCRdb ran MiXCR on the 5' RACE reads. Of fewer than 400,000 distinct CDR3 sequences listed, 20% to 25% were seen once; the top ten hold about a sixth. Study results and limitations: A TCR beta motif of several highly homologous variants appeared characteristic of ankylosing spondylitis blood.

The sample taken for sequencing was blood, either unsorted or a sorted T cell fraction (not recorded which). The receptors here all came from a male donor with ankylosing spondylitis.

The genes are TRBV20-1 and TRBJ1-5; 7 nucleotides line up with TRBD1. CDR1 and CDR2 (germline): DFQATT, SNEGSKA (reference sequence). This CDR3 contains 14 residues. The ends lost 1 base at V and 3 bases at J; junction bases unmatched: 3. The CDR3 region has the DNA TGCAGTGCTAGAGCGGGACAGTTCAATCAGCCCCAGCATTTT. Translated, it gives CSARAGQFNQPQHF.

This clonotype was counted at least ten times. The CDR3 region is CSVAGVHEQYF. Written as DNA, the CDR3 is TGCAGCGTAGCGGGAGTCCACGAGCAGTACTTC. The chain recombines TRBV29-1 with TRBJ2-7; 8 nucleotides match TRBD2. CDR1 is SQVTM, CDR2 ANQGSEA, per germline. Trimming took 6 bases from V and 5 from J; bases not matched to a gene: 3. The CDR3 length is 11 residues.

This chain connects TRBV28 to TRBJ2-7, with 8 bases identical to TRBD2. This CDR3 is built from 14 residues. V lost 4 bases, J lost 4 bases, and 6 bases stayed unmatched. Germline V gene sequence: CDR1 MDHEN, CDR2 SYDVKM. The CDR3 sequence: CASSSTSATYEQYF. CDR3 bases: TGTGCCAGCAGTTCGACTAGCGCAACTTACGAGCAGTACTTC.

This clonotype was counted ten times or more. The V call is TRBV5-1, the J call TRBJ1-1; 8 nucleotides agree with TRBD1. With 4 bases clipped from V and 1 base from J, the junction kept 3 bases outside the gene matches. Looked up from germline, CDR1 is SGHRS and CDR2 is YFSETQ. The CDR3 has 14 residues. The CDR3 DNA reads as TGCGCCAGCAGCACCGGACAGGGGAACACTGAAGCTTTCTTT. Its translation is CASSTGQGNTEAFF.

The J gene is TRBJ2-1, the V gene TRBV5-1; no firm D call. CDR3 size: 16 residues. CDR1 and CDR2 from the germline V gene are SGHRS and YFSETQ. Trimming stripped 0 bases from V and 10 bases from J, with 20 bases between. Here the CDR3 DNA reads TGCGCCAGCAGCTTGGCCTTAACGGCGACTTCACACGAGCAGTTCTTC. Its protein product is CASSLALTATSHEQFF.

The chain employs TRBV7-8 and TRBJ2-3, with 9 bases fitting TRBD1. V gave up 5 bases and J gave up 3 bases; unmatched junction bases: 9. This CDR3 comprises 16 residues. Germline CDR1 SGHVS, CDR2 FQNEAQ. DNA for the CDR3: TGTGCCAGCAGCCCTACAGGGGGCGGTGGAACAGATACGCAGTATTTT. Translation: CASSPTGGGGTDTQYF.

In this sample, this clonotype turned up a few times. The chain is built from TRBV5-1 and TRBJ2-1; TRBD1 is a possible D gene (5 bases). This CDR3 has 13 residues. Germline CDR1 is SGHRS and CDR2 is YFSETQ. V was trimmed by 1 base and J by 8 bases, leaving 10 bases between them. CDR3 DNA sequence: TGCGCCAGCAGCTTGATGCTAGGGGATGAGCAGTTCTTC. Its protein is CASSLMLGDEQFF. The full variable domain, rest sourced from reference TRBV5-1 and TRBJ2-1, is KAGVTQTPRYLIKTRGQQVTLSCSPISGHRSVSWYQQTPGQGLQFLFEYFSETQRNKGNFPGRFSGRQFSNSRSEMNVSTLELGDSALYLCASSLMLGDEQFFGPGTRLTVL.

The chain employs TRBV29-1 and TRBJ2-5; D may be TRBD1 (6 bases). Trimming removed 3 bases from V and 4 bases from J, with 12 bases in between. The germline gives CDR1 SQVTM, CDR2 ANQGSEA. This CDR3 has 13 amino acids. The CDR3 coding sequence is TGCAGCGTTGACAGGGGCCACCGAGAGACCCAGTACTTC. This encodes CSVDRGHRETQYF.

This clonotype was observed a few times. This chain connects TRBV15 to TRBJ1-2, with D possibly matching TRBD1 (5 bases). CDR3 length: 15 residues. Germline lookup yields CDR1 LNHNV and CDR2 YYDKDF (reference sequence). The ends were cut back, 0 bases at V and 4 bases at J, with 12 bases in the middle. The CDR3 nucleotides read TGTGCCACCAGCAGAGATGTGGGACGGCCCTATGGCTACACCTTC. Its protein product is CATSRDVGRPYGYTF.

The gene calls are TRBV11-2 and TRBJ1-4; 7 positions match TRBD1. This CDR3 is 15 amino acids long. The V segment lost 1 base and the J segment 5 bases; nucleotides outside the gene matches: 4. Germline loops: CDR1 SGHAT, CDR2 FQNNGV. The CDR3 loop reads CASSLVGQVNEKLFF. In DNA form, the CDR3 reads TGTGCCAGCAGCTTAGTCGGACAGGTGAATGAAAAACTGTTTTTT.

This clonotype was seen only a few times. The rearrangement uses TRBV5-1 and TRBJ2-1; no firm D call. CDR1 and CDR2 from the germline V gene are SGHRS and YFSETQ. CDR3 length: 13 amino acids. V lost 3 bases to trimming and J lost 4 bases, with 8 bases between them. The CDR3 nucleotides are TGCGCCAGCAGCTCGGACGTATACAATGAGCAGTTCTTC. Its translation: CASSSDVYNEQFF.

This clonotype was seen more than once but under ten times. This chain connects TRBV11-2 to TRBJ2-7; 7 bases are a match to TRBD2. The J segment lost 3 bases and the V segment lost 6 bases, leaving 8 bases of the junction unmatched. The germline gives CDR1 SGHAT, CDR2 FQNNGV. The CDR3 length is 14 residues. The CDR3 loop reads CASRSRGGSYEQYF. Here the CDR3 DNA reads TGTGCCAGCAGGTCACGTGGCGGGAGCTACGAGCAGTACTTC.

The V and J genes are TRBV12-3 or TRBV12-4 and TRBJ2-1; 12 nucleotides line up with TRBD2. V gave up 5 bases and J gave up 2 bases; unmatched junction bases: 7. The CDR3 totals 17 residues. In DNA form, the CDR3 reads TGTGCCAGCAGTCGTCGGACTAGCGGGGCCCCCTACAATGAGCAGTTCTTC. As protein: CASSRRTSGAPYNEQFF.

The chain employs TRBV12-3 or TRBV12-4 and TRBJ1-6; 7 nucleotides line up with TRBD1. This CDR3 has 14 amino acids. After removal of 6 bases from V and 6 bases from J, the junction contained 5 bases not matched to a gene. The CDR3 nucleotides are TGTGCCAGCAGCCTCCGGGACAGTAATTCACCCCTCCACTTT. It specifies CASSLRDSNSPLHF.

The chain is built from TRBV2 and TRBJ2-1; D uncertain. The germline gives CDR1 SNHLY, CDR2 FYNNEI. The CDR3 extends over 13 amino acids. Trimming removed 3 bases at V and 4 bases at J, with 7 bases between. Here the CDR3 DNA reads TGTGCCAGCAGTGATGGCCTGTACAATGAGCAGTTCTTC. The encoded protein is CASSDGLYNEQFF.

This clonotype was picked up a small number of times. The CDR3, as DNA: TGTGCCAGCAGTCCCGAGAGGGAAAAACTGTTTTTT. It yields the protein CASSPEREKLFF. V is TRBV12-3 or TRBV12-4 and J is TRBJ1-4; D gene unclear. Trimming left V 5 bases short and J 8 bases short, with 9 bases between. The CDR3 has 12 amino acids.

The rearrangement joins TRBV11-2 to TRBJ2-2; 7 bases match TRBD1. Trimming removed 4 bases from V and 5 bases from J; junction bases left unmatched: 4. Germline values: CDR1 SGHAT, CDR2 FQNNGV. The CDR3 sequence is 14 residues long. CDR3 sequence reads: CASSSGTATGELFF. The CDR3 DNA follows: TGTGCCAGCAGCTCCGGGACAGCTACCGGGGAGCTGTTTTTT.